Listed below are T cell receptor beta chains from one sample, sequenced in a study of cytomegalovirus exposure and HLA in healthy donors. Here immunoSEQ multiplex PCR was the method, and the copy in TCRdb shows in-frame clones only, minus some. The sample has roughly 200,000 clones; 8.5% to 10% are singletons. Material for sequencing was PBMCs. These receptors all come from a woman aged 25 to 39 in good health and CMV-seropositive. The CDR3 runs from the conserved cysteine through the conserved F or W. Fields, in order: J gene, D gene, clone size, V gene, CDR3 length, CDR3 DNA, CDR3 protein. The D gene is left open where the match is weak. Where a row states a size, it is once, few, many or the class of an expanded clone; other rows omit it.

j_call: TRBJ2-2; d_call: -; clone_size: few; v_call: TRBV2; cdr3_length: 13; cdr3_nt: TGTGCCAGCCAGGACATTAACACCGGGGAGCTGTTTTTT; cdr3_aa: CASQDINTGELFF
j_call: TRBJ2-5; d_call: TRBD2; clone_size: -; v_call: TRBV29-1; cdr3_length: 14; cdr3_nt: TGCAGCGCCGAGCGGGAGGGCCTCGGGGAGACCCAGTACTTC; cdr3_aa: CSAEREGLGETQYF
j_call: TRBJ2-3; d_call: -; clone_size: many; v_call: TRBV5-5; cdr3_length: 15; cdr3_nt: TGTGCCAGCAGCCCCGGGACACCTAGCACAGATACGCAGTATTTT; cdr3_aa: CASSPGTPSTDTQYF
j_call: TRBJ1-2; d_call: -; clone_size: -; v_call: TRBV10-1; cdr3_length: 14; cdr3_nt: TGCGCCAGCCTCTCCGGGAGCCACTGTGGAGGCTACACCTTC; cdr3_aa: CASLSGSHCGGYTF
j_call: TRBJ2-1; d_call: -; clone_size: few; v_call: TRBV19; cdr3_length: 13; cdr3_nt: TGTGCCAGTAGTATAGGAGGAGGCAATGAGCAGTTCTTC; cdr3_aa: CASSIGGGNEQFF
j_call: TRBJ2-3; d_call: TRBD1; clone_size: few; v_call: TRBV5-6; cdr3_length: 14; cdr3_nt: TGTGCCAGCAGCCTAGGGACAGTCACAGATACGCAGTATTTT; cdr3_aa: CASSLGTVTDTQYF
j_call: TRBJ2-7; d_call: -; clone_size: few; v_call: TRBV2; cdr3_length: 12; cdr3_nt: TGTGCCAGCAAACAGGGCGGGCACGAGCAGTACTTC; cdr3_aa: CASKQGGHEQYF
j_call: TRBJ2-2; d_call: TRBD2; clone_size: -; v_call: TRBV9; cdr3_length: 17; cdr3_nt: TGTGCCAGCAGCGCCCCCCTCGGGGGGGCGAACACCGGGGAGCTGTTTTTT; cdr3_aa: CASSAPLGGANTGELFF
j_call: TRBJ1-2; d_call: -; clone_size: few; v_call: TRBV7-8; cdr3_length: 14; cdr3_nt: TGCGCCAGCAGCTTGGAACAGGGATCCTATGGCTACACCTTC; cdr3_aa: CASSLEQGSYGYTF
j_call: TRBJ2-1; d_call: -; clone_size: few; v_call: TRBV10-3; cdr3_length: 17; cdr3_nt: TGTGCCATCAGTGAGTTCATAGACAGAGGCTCCTACAATGAGCAGTTCTTC; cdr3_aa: CAISEFIDRGSYNEQFF
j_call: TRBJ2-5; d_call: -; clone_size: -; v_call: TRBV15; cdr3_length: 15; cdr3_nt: TGTGCCACCAGCAGCCGAGGGATTGGAATAGAGACCCAGTACTTC; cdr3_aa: CATSSRGIGIETQYF
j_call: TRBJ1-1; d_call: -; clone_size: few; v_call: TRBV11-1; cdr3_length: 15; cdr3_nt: TGTGCCAGCAGCTTAGCGCGGCGAGGAAACACTGAAGCTTTCTTT; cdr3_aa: CASSLARRGNTEAFF